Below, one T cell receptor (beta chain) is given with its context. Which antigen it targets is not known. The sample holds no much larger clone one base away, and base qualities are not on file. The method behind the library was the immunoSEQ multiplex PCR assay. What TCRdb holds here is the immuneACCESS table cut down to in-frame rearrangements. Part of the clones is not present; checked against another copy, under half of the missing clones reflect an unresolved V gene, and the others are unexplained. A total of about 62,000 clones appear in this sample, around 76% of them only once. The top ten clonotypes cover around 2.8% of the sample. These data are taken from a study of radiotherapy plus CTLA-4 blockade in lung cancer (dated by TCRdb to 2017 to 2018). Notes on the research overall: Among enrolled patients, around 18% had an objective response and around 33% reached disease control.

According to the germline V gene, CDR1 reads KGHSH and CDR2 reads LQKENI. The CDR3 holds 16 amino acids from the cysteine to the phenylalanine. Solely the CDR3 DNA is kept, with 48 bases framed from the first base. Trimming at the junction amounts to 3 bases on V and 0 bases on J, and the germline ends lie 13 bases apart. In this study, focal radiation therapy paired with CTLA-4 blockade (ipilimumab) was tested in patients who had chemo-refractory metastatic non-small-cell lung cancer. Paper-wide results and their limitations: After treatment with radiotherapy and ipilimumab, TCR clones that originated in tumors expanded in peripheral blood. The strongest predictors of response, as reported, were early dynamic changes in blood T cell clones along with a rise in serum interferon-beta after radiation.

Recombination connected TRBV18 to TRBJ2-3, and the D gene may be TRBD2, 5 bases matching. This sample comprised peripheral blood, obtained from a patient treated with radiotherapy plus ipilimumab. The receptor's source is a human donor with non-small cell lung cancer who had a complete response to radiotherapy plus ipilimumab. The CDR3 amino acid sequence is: CASSPLDWPSTDTQYF. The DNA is TGTGCCAGCTCACCCTTGGACTGGCCAAGCACAGATACGCAGTATTTT.